The next 22 T cell receptor beta chains were all read from a single sample in a study of monozygotic twins with inflammatory bowel disease. TCRdb reworked the 5' RACE reads into one entry per CDR3 protein, no DNA. The sample's table shows roughly 320,000 distinct CDR3 sequences. Sequencing was carried out using blood. These receptors were obtained from a human donor with ulcerative colitis or Crohn's disease, or a healthy co-twin of an affected twin (not recorded which).

V usage is TRBV7-2 and J usage is TRBJ2-3; the D call of TRBD2 rests on TCRdb alone, since no DNA is present to check it. The germline V gene encodes CDR1 SGHTA and CDR2 FQGNSA. There are 15 residues in the CDR3. The CDR3 here is CASSSTSARTDTQYF.

V is TRBV7-2 and J is TRBJ2-1; no DNA is available, so the TRBD2 call from TCRdb remains unchecked. This CDR3 is 17 amino acids long. The germline gives CDR1 SGHTA, CDR2 FQGNSA. The CDR3 here is CASSLVASGSPYNEQFF.

The V call is TRBV12-3 or TRBV12-4, the J call TRBJ2-7; lacking DNA, the TRBD1 call made by TCRdb goes unchecked. The CDR3 is 14 residues long. The CDR3 is CASSSPGTNDEQYF.

The chain couples TRBV19 to TRBJ1-1; the TCRdb D gene call, TRBD1, has no DNA to confirm it. Germline V gene sequence: CDR1 LNHDA, CDR2 SQIVND (reference sequence). This CDR3 is built from 14 residues. This chain's CDR3 is CASSMNRGFTEAFF.

The V and J genes are TRBV29-1 and TRBJ1-3; TCRdb's D gene call, TRBD1, goes unchecked for lack of DNA. This CDR3 is 12 amino acids long. CDR1 and CDR2 from the germline V gene are SQVTM and ANQGSEA. This CDR3 is CSVRTGGNTIYF.

The chain has TRBV28 and TRBJ2-3; TCRdb calls TRBD2, which cannot be checked without DNA. The CDR3 is made up of 16 amino acids. From germline, CDR1 is MDHEN and CDR2 SYDVKM. CDR3 amino acids: CASSFFLSRAADTQYF.

CDR3 in amino acids: CSVGGAFPYNEQFF. The J gene is TRBJ2-1, the V gene TRBV29-1; absent DNA, TCRdb's TRBD1 call cannot be checked. This CDR3 spans 14 amino acids. From germline, CDR1 is SQVTM and CDR2 ANQGSEA.

The chain recombines TRBV4-2 with TRBJ1-1. Germline CDR1 and CDR2: LGHNA and YNFKEQ. The CDR3 totals 16 residues. The CDR3 region is CASSQEGTAMNTEAFF.

This sequence joins TRBV4-3 and TRBJ2-6; the TCRdb call, TRBD1, lacks DNA for checking. CDR3 length: 17 residues. Per germline, CDR1 LGHNA and CDR2 YSLEER. CDR3: CASSQDGTNSGANVLTF.

This chain connects TRBV25-1 to TRBJ2-3. Looked up from germline, CDR1 is MGHDK and CDR2 is SYGVNS. This CDR3 is built from 14 residues. The CDR3 protein is CASSEGSSPDTQYF.

CDR3 protein: CASSNPAPVGAGELFF. V gene TRBV7-3 combines with J gene TRBJ2-2; as DNA is missing, the TRBD1 call by TCRdb cannot be tested. This CDR3 region has 16 residues. Germline values: CDR1 SGHTA, CDR2 FQGTGA.

The chain couples TRBV7-2 to TRBJ1-5. The CDR3 has 12 residues. Germline V CDR1 and CDR2: SGHTA, FQGNSA. The CDR3 here is CASSKTNQPQHF.

This chain joins TRBV6-4 and TRBJ2-2; TCRdb selects TRBD1, and the lack of DNA leaves this call unchecked. Per the germline V gene, CDR1 is MRHNA and CDR2 is SNTAGT. The CDR3 consists of 15 residues. The CDR3: CASSAGGRNTGELFF.

The chain joins TRBV5-6 to TRBJ2-2. The CDR3 length is 16 residues. Germline CDR1 is SGHDT and CDR2 is YYEEEE. The CDR3 loop is CASSSWTAANTGELFF.

CDR3 amino acids: CASSISVLDEQYF. The J gene is TRBJ2-7, the V gene TRBV4-3. Germline V gene data show CDR1 as LGHNA and CDR2 as YSLEER. The CDR3 extends over 13 amino acids.

The genes are TRBV5-1 and TRBJ2-1; TCRdb returns TRBD2, unconfirmable since there is no DNA. This CDR3 region has 16 residues. CDR1 and CDR2 (germline): SGHRS, YFSETQ. This CDR3 is CASSLGTSGLYNEQFF.

The chain links TRBV27 to TRBJ2-6; TCRdb's assignment of TRBD1 cannot be checked, as there is no DNA. The CDR3 extends over 20 amino acids. The germline gives CDR1 MNHEY, CDR2 SMNVEV (reference sequence). The chain's CDR3 is CASRLLPYRGRLSGANVLTF.

The V gene is TRBV19, the J gene TRBJ2-1; absent DNA, TCRdb's TRBD1 call cannot be checked. There are 15 residues in the CDR3. Germline V gene data show CDR1 as LNHDA and CDR2 as SQIVND (reference sequence). CDR3 sequence: CASSIVVGGYNEQFF.

CDR3 sequence reads: CASSFSYQETQYF. V is TRBV18 and J is TRBJ2-5. This CDR3 is built from 13 residues. Germline V gene sequence: CDR1 KGHSH, CDR2 LQKENI.

CDR3 protein: CAISDSGQGYTF. The genes are TRBV10-3 and TRBJ1-2. The CDR3 contains 12 residues. The germline V gene encodes CDR1 ENHRY and CDR2 SYGVKD.

The J gene is TRBJ2-4, the V gene TRBV5-4; with no DNA, the TCRdb D assignment of TRBD2 cannot be verified. The V gene's germline CDR1 is SGHNT and CDR2 YYREEE (reference sequence). The CDR3 is 16 residues long. CDR3 sequence: CASSLALSSGGNIQYF.

The rearrangement links TRBV2 to TRBJ1-3; the TRBD1 assignment by TCRdb is unverifiable without DNA. In germline, CDR1 is SNHLY, CDR2 FYNNEI. This CDR3 comprises 15 residues. The CDR3 protein is CASRGGQGSGNTIYF.